This T cell receptor beta chain was obtained from a study of early stage breast cancer tumors. Study at large: Invasive lobular carcinomas made up about 35% of the 12 ER+/PR+/HER2- tumors. Approximately 10-fold was the mean read coverage per sample. Whole-study findings and limits: Commonly generated sequences made up most enriched TCRB sequences shared between patients.

The CDR3 is 13 residues long. The V gene's germline CDR1 is SSHAT and CDR2 FNYEAQ (reference sequence). Each sample had two DNA replicates, about 0.5 ug blood or approximately 1.5 ug tissue. Clones were sequenced by immunoSEQ multiplex PCR, and TCRdb holds only the in-frame ones, with some missing. Of around 6,300 clones in the sample, roughly 73% were seen once. As to this clone: Antigen: not known. The junction and the germline gene differ at one end; a read error may be behind it.

The chain joins TRBV7-7 to TRBJ2-1; D possibly corresponds to TRBD1 (5 bases). Source material: normal breast tissue next to the tumor. The source is a person between 35 and 49 years old with breast cancer. The CDR3 spells CASSLGASNEQFF. The CDR3 DNA sequence: TGTGCTAGCAGCTTAGGGGCCTCTAATGAGCAGTTCTTC.